The entry below describes one T cell receptor beta chain. Its antigen is not identified. This CDR3 is built from 13 residues. The germline V gene encodes CDR1 MDHEN and CDR2 SYDVKM. V dropped 3 bases and J dropped 2 bases, with 7 bases sitting between them. TCRdb's table, derived via immunoSEQ multiplex PCR, lists solely in-frame clones and lacks some. The table shows 65,000 to 75,000 clones, with about 91% occurring only once. This record belongs to a study of cytomegalovirus exposure and HLA in healthy donors. Study findings and constraints: Reportedly, diagnosis of cytomegalovirus status by the classifier showed high specificity and sensitivity. The authors enumerated 150 to 200 TCR beta chains as linked to cytomegalovirus. Most TCR sequences were rare, but some public TCRs occurred in many donors.

Sequences were obtained from PBMCs. This chain uses TRBV28 with TRBJ1-2, with D hard to call. The clonotype comes from a man younger than 35 in good health and CMV-seropositive. CDR3 amino acids: CASSFGGNYGYTF. DNA for the CDR3: TGTGCCAGCAGTTTTGGAGGGAACTATGGCTACACCTTC.